In its sample, the clone carrying this T cell receptor beta chain was seen many times. The antigen is unknown. Trimming left V 2 bases short and J 2 bases short, with 3 bases between. This CDR3 is 12 amino acids long. Germline lookup yields CDR1 SGHAT and CDR2 FQNNGV. Building of the TCR beta libraries involved iRepertoire HTBI primers and Arm-PCR of CDR3 regions. In the authors' workflow: Some 60 TRBV and approximately 13 TRBJ segments were identified across samples. Each CDR3 protein is one row after TCRdb ran MiXCR on the multiplex PCR reads. The V and J calls were determined by TCRdb, not by the authors. The sample contains 650,000 to 700,000 distinct CDR3 sequences, 25% to 35% of which appear only once. The data were taken from a study of regulatory T cells in long-lasting Graves disease. Time point noted: persistent/refractory GD, antithyroid drugs over 5 years with positive TRAb. Scientists built the TCR library using RNA that was extracted from PBMCs. The patients were drawn from one endocrinology department in Xi'an, China.

Findings and caveats of the study: The study found TRBV28, TRBJ1-2 and TRBJ2-5 favored in persistent disease.

The V and J genes are TRBV11-2 and TRBJ2-5; no definite D call. The sequences come from peripheral blood mononuclear cells (PBMCs), collected when the disease was refractory, from a patient treated with antithyroid drugs. The TCR comes from a female donor with Graves disease. In nucleotides, the CDR3 is TGTGCCAGCAGCTTACAACAAGAGACCCAGTACTTC. Its protein product is CASSLQQETQYF.